A single sample is the source of the 25 T cell receptor beta chains below, sequenced in a study of cytotoxic CD8 clonotypes in ibrutinib-treated CLL. Clones were read by immunoSEQ multiplex PCR, and TCRdb kept only the in-frame ones, dropping some. The data show 150,000 to 250,000 clones, with 55% to 85% seen just once and roughly an eighth held by the top ten. Source: PBMCs, taken after 24 months of ibrutinib treatment. The receptors originated from a human donor with chronic lymphocytic leukemia.

In its sample, this clone was seen a few times. The genes are TRBV30 and TRBJ1-3; D gene ambiguous. This CDR3 spans 15 amino acids. V dropped 0 bases and J dropped 0 bases, with 9 bases sitting between them. Germline values: CDR1 GTSNPN, CDR2 SVGIG (reference sequence). The CDR3 DNA sequence: TGTGCCTGGAGTGTACGGTTGGCCTCTGGAAACACCATATATTTT. Its protein product is CAWSVRLASGNTIYF.

CDR3 in amino acids: CASSSLGGGEAFF. The CDR3 DNA is TGTGCCAGCAGCTCCCTAGGGGGCGGTGAAGCTTTCTTT. The rearrangement links TRBV7-9 to TRBJ1-1; the match to TRBD1 covers 7 bases. V shed 4 bases and J 7 bases; nucleotides not matched to a gene: 6. CDR3 length: 13 residues. Per germline, CDR1 SEHNR and CDR2 FQNEAQ (reference sequence).

This chain links TRBV5-1 with TRBJ2-1, with 7 positions matching TRBD2. The CDR3 extends over 16 amino acids. The junction had 7 bases not matched to a gene; V was cut back by 4 bases and J by 0 bases. Looked up from germline, CDR1 is SGHRS and CDR2 is YFSETQ. CDR3 sequence: CASSLTGGGSYNEQFF. CDR3 sequence (DNA): TGCGCCAGCAGCCTGACGGGGGGAGGCTCCTACAATGAGCAGTTCTTC. Looking up the rest from reference TRBV5-1 and TRBJ2-1 gives the full variable domain: KAGVTQTPRYLIKTRGQQVTLSCSPISGHRSVSWYQQTPGQGLQFLFEYFSETQRNKGNFPGRFSGRQFSNSRSEMNVSTLELGDSALYLCASSLTGGGSYNEQFFGPGTRLTVL.

The chain has TRBV9 and TRBJ1-3; D is unclear. Germline values: CDR1 SGDLS, CDR2 YYNGEE. The CDR3 is 15 amino acids. V was clipped by 2 bases and J by 0 bases, with 9 bases between them. DNA of the CDR3: TGTGCCAGCAGCGTTGCCGACAACTCTGGAAACACCATATATTTT. Protein product: CASSVADNSGNTIYF.

The chain is built from TRBV2 and TRBJ1-1, with TRBD1 as a possible D gene (5 bases). CDR3 length: 15 residues. V shed 5 bases and J shed 1 base, with 14 bases lying between them. CDR1 is SNHLY, CDR2 FYNNEI, per germline. CDR3 in amino acids: CASSPRGGTNTEAFF. CDR3 coding DNA: TGTGCCAGCAGTCCCCGTGGGGGGACGAACACTGAAGCTTTCTTT.

J is TRBJ2-5 and V is TRBV6-1, with D possibly called TRBD1 or TRBD2 (6 bases each). Germline CDR1 MNHNS, CDR2 SASEGT. The length of the CDR3 is 15 residues. V was pared by 0 bases and J by 5 bases, with 13 bases between. CDR3 protein: CASSEALGGRETQYF. The CDR3 nucleotides read TGTGCCAGCAGTGAAGCGCTGGGGGGCCGGGAGACCCAGTACTTC.

This clone was counted at least ten times. This rearrangement joins TRBV7-6 to TRBJ2-7; possible D gene TRBD2, 5 bases. Per germline, CDR1 SGHVS and CDR2 FNYEAQ. Trimming left V 7 bases short and J 5 bases short, with 9 bases between. This CDR3 has 11 residues. The CDR3, as DNA: TGTGCCAGCACCTCCGGGGACGAGCAGTACTTC. The encoded protein is CASTSGDEQYF.

The J gene is TRBJ2-1, the V gene TRBV19, with D uncertain. Trimming cost V 4 bases and J 0 bases, with 13 bases left between them. Germline V gene sequence: CDR1 LNHDA, CDR2 SQIVND (reference sequence). The CDR3 covers 16 residues. CDR3 bases: TGTGCCAGTAGTACCTTAAGAATACTCTCCTACAATGAGCAGTTCTTC. It specifies CASSTLRILSYNEQFF.

This chain uses TRBV7-2 with TRBJ2-1; 8 positions agree with TRBD2. The CDR3 is 15 amino acids. CDR1 and CDR2 (germline): SGHTA, FQGNSA. Germline trimming cut 2 bases from V and 5 bases from J; bases unmatched to any gene: 5. The CDR3 is CASSLMTSENNEQFF. The CDR3 DNA reads as TGTGCCAGCAGCTTAATGACTAGCGAAAACAATGAGCAGTTCTTC.

The J gene is TRBJ1-1, the V gene TRBV5-6; no reliable D call. The CDR3 length is 13 residues. The ends were cut back, 4 bases at V and 3 bases at J, with 10 bases in the middle. CDR1 SGHDT and CDR2 YYEEEE come from the germline V gene. The CDR3 DNA sequence: TGTGCCAGCAGCCGCGACCGGGACACTGAAGCTTTCTTT. As protein: CASSRDRDTEAFF.

The V call is TRBV19, the J call TRBJ2-1, with 8 bases identical to TRBD2. V was clipped by 4 bases and J by 8 bases; unmatched bases: 10. The germline CDR1 and CDR2 sequences are LNHDA and SQIVND (reference sequence). This CDR3 spans 15 amino acids. CDR3 residues: CASSTPSWTSHEQFF. The CDR3 coding sequence is TGTGCCAGTAGTACCCCAAGCTGGACTAGCCATGAGCAGTTCTTC.

The chain is built from TRBV5-6 and TRBJ2-3, with 10 bases identical to TRBD2. V was pared by 0 bases and J by 1 base, with 2 bases of the junction left unmatched. The CDR3 is 16 amino acids. Germline CDR1 SGHDT, CDR2 YYEEEE. DNA of the CDR3: TGTGCCAGCAGCTTGGTCGGACTAGCGGGCACAGATACGCAGTATTTT. Protein product: CASSLVGLAGTDTQYF.

V gene TRBV27 combines with J gene TRBJ2-1; 14 nucleotides line up with TRBD2. The germline V gene has CDR1 MNHEY and CDR2 SMNVEV (reference sequence). Trimming removed 4 bases from V and 7 bases from J; junction bases left unmatched: 6. This CDR3 spans 16 amino acids. The CDR3 loop reads CASSSKGLAGVNEQFF. In nucleotides, the CDR3 is TGTGCCAGCAGTTCTAAGGGACTAGCGGGAGTGAATGAGCAGTTCTTC.

The rearrangement joins TRBV27 to TRBJ2-7; D call uncertain. The germline CDR1 and CDR2 sequences are MNHEY and SMNVEV (reference sequence). The germline V and J ends were trimmed by 5 bases and 3 bases, with 17 bases remaining between them. This CDR3 has 15 amino acids. The CDR3 DNA sequence: TGTGCCAGCAGTGGCGATTTTGGACGCGGCTACGAGCAGTACTTC. This gives the protein CASSGDFGRGYEQYF.

This clone is a singleton in its sample. V gene TRBV18 combines with J gene TRBJ2-7; 8 bases align to TRBD1. V lost 3 bases, J lost 5 bases, and 9 bases stayed unmatched. The V gene's germline CDR1 is KGHSH and CDR2 LQKENI. This CDR3 region has 15 residues. The CDR3 spells CASSPTGTGGHEQYF. The CDR3 DNA reads as TGTGCCAGCTCACCTACCGGGACAGGAGGCCACGAGCAGTACTTC.

This rearrangement joins TRBV11-2 to TRBJ2-7, with no clear D. V was shortened by 5 bases and J by 7 bases, with 18 bases between the two germline ends. Germline V lookup: CDR1 SGHAT, CDR2 FQNNGV. The CDR3 runs to 14 residues. The CDR3 is CASSQEHLAREQYF. CDR3 nucleotides: TGTGCCAGCAGCCAAGAGCACCTGGCTAGGGAGCAGTACTTC.

The chain links TRBV4-2 to TRBJ1-2; perhaps TRBD1 as D (6 bases). Trimming pared 0 bases from V and 4 bases from J, leaving 15 bases between. This CDR3 has 16 residues. Germline values: CDR1 LGHNA, CDR2 YNFKEQ. The CDR3 region is CASSQESGVYFYGYTF. Written as DNA, the CDR3 is TGTGCCAGCAGCCAAGAGTCAGGGGTTTACTTCTATGGCTACACCTTC.

The sample holds a few counts of this clone. The chain recombines TRBV30 with TRBJ2-7; possible D gene TRBD1, 5 bases. CDR1 is GTSNPN and CDR2 is SVGIG in the germline V gene (reference sequence). V lost 0 bases and J 4 bases, leaving 7 bases between the germline ends. The CDR3 consists of 12 residues. CDR3 sequence (DNA): TGTGCCTGGAGTGTTACAGGTTACGAGCAGTACTTC. It is translated as CAWSVTGYEQYF. Full variable domain (missing parts from reference TRBV30 and TRBJ2-7): SQTIHQWPATLVQPVGSPLSLECTVEGTSNPNLYWYRQAAGRGLQLLFYSVGIGQISSEVPQNLSASRPQDRQFILSSKKLLLSDSGFYLCAWSVTGYEQYFGPGTRLTVT.

The chain couples TRBV9 to TRBJ2-4, with 12 positions matching TRBD2. Per germline, CDR1 SGDLS and CDR2 YYNGEE. The CDR3 is made up of 15 amino acids. V lost 2 bases to trimming and J lost 6 bases; unmatched junction nucleotides: 3. In DNA, the CDR3 is TGTGCCAGCAGCGTGACTAGCGGGAGCGGAAACATTCAGTACTTC. This sequence encodes CASSVTSGSGNIQYF.

This clone was seen more than once but under ten times. The CDR3 reads CAISETGHQNTGELFF. The CDR3 DNA reads as TGTGCCATCAGTGAAACGGGACACCAGAACACCGGGGAGCTGTTTTTT. This chain links TRBV10-3 with TRBJ2-2; D is perhaps TRBD1 (6 bases). V lost 3 bases and J 1 base, leaving 12 bases between the germline ends. The CDR3 is made up of 16 amino acids. Germline V gives CDR1 ENHRY, CDR2 SYGVKD.

The chain carries TRBV7-6 and TRBJ2-7; perhaps TRBD2 as D (6 bases). The CDR3 spans 13 residues. Germline-derived CDR1 and CDR2 are SGHVS and FNYEAQ. Trimming shortened V by 10 bases and J by 0 bases, and 13 bases separated the two germline ends. DNA for the CDR3: TGTGCCACAGCGGTTAGCGGCTCCTACGAGCAGTACTTC. This gives the protein CATAVSGSYEQYF.

The chain joins TRBV14 to TRBJ2-5; D ambiguous. Germline V gives CDR1 SGHDN, CDR2 FVKESK. The CDR3 covers 13 residues. Trimming left V 4 bases short and J 2 bases short, with 8 bases between. CDR3 loop: CASSLGRQETQYF. CDR3 in DNA: TGTGCCAGCAGCCTCGGCAGACAAGAGACCCAGTACTTC.

The J gene is TRBJ2-3, the V gene TRBV11-2; D call uncertain. CDR3 length: 15 amino acids. Germline values: CDR1 SGHAT, CDR2 FQNNGV. Between the trimmed V and J ends, which lost 1 base and 1 base, there was a span of 9 bases. The CDR3, as DNA: TGTGCCAGCAGCTTAGGGGCCAGACGCACAGATACGCAGTATTTT. Protein sequence: CASSLGARRTDTQYF.

This clone was counted a single time. The V and J genes are TRBV27 and TRBJ2-5; TRBD2 agrees at 11 bases. The CDR3 has 17 residues. The V and J ends lost 3 bases and 0 bases, in that order; junction bases with no gene match: 6. Looked up from germline, CDR1 is MNHEY and CDR2 is SMNVEV (reference sequence). CDR3 DNA sequence: TGTGCCAGCAGTTTGATGGGACTAGCGGCAAACCAAGAGACCCAGTACTTC. Translated: CASSLMGLAANQETQYF.

The chain is built from TRBV7-2 and TRBJ2-6; D call uncertain. Germline V gene data show CDR1 as SGHTA and CDR2 as FQGNSA. The V gene lost 3 bases and the J gene lost 3 bases, with 9 bases spanning the gap. This CDR3 has 15 residues. The CDR3, as DNA: TGTGCCAGCAGCTTGACCCTTGGTGGGGCCAACGTCCTGACTTTC. It yields the protein CASSLTLGGANVLTF.